The 25 T cell receptor beta chains listed next were all sequenced from one sample in a study of blood T cell repertoires in COVID-19 (dated by TCRdb to 2019 to 2021). Receptors were amplified or captured by the immunoSEQ multiplex PCR assay. TCRdb took over this immuneACCESS table, retaining in-frame rearrangements with V and J assigned. Such tables are incomplete; in checked studies, under half of the missing clones stem from an unresolved V gene, and the remainder is unexplained. For this sample the table gives over 9,000 clones, of which over 70% were detected only once. Approximately 7.3% of the sample goes to the ten largest clones. Sample: peripheral blood. Source of these receptors: a man between 65 and 85 years old with active COVID-19.

This sequence joins TRBV19 and TRBJ2-7, with TRBD1 matching 9 bases. Germline CDR1 is LNHDA and CDR2 is SQIVND (reference sequence). Trimming cost V 6 bases and J 5 bases; bases outside gene matches: 5. This CDR3 region has 13 residues. CDR3 in amino acids: CASRGTGRNEQYF. Written as DNA, the CDR3 is TGTGCCAGTAGGGGGACAGGGAGGAACGAGCAGTACTTC.

V and J are TRBV6-2 or TRBV6-3 and TRBJ2-1, with 7 bases identical to TRBD2. In germline, CDR1 is MNHEY, CDR2 SVGEGT. The CDR3 totals 15 residues. Trimming at V came to 6 bases and at J to 4 bases, leaving 9 bases not matched to a gene. The chain's CDR3 is CASRYGLVRYNEQFF. The CDR3 nucleotides are TGTGCCAGCAGATACGGACTAGTTAGGTACAATGAGCAGTTCTTC.

The chain couples TRBV30 to TRBJ2-2; 10 nucleotides line up with TRBD2. The CDR3 contains 14 residues. Germline trimming cut 5 bases from V and 4 bases from J; bases unmatched to any gene: 4. The germline V gene has CDR1 GTSNPN and CDR2 SVGIG (reference sequence). The CDR3 sequence: CAWGSGRATGELFF. CDR3 sequence (DNA): TGTGCCTGGGGAAGCGGGAGGGCCACCGGGGAGCTGTTTTTT.

The rearrangement joins TRBV6-4 to TRBJ2-2; D uncertain. V shed 4 bases and J shed 6 bases, with 12 bases lying between them. Germline V CDR1 and CDR2: MRHNA, SNTAGT. The CDR3 extends over 14 amino acids. The chain's CDR3 is CASSATSTPGELFF. CDR3 bases: TGTGCCAGCAGTGCGACTTCCACCCCCGGGGAGCTGTTTTTT.

This clone was found once. The rearrangement links TRBV4-1 to TRBJ2-7, with a tentative D call TRBD1 (5 bases). The CDR3 totals 14 residues. CDR1 and CDR2 from the germline V gene are MGHRA and YSYEKL. Between the trimmed V and J ends, which lost 1 base and 6 bases, there was a span of 13 bases. CDR3 amino acids: CASSQARTTSEQYF. The CDR3 DNA reads as TGCGCCAGCAGCCAAGCCCGGACAACTTCCGAGCAGTACTTC.

This chain connects TRBV18 to TRBJ1-1; 9 nucleotides match TRBD1. J gave up 2 bases and V 2 bases, and 3 bases lay outside the gene matches. This CDR3 region has 15 residues. Germline V CDR1 and CDR2: KGHSH, LQKENI. The CDR3 nucleotides read TGTGCCAGCTCACCAGGGGGACAGGGAAACACTGAAGCTTTCTTT. The encoded protein is CASSPGGQGNTEAFF. The full variable domain, rest sourced from reference TRBV18 and TRBJ1-1, is NAGVMQNPRHLVRRRGQEARLRCSPMKGHSHVYWYRQLPEEGLKFMVYLQKENIIDESGMPKERFSAEFPKEGPSILRIQQVVRGDSAAYFCASSPGGQGNTEAFFGQGTRLTVV.

As DNA, the CDR3 is TGTGCCTGGAGTAGAGGGGGAGATGAGCAGTTCTTC. Protein: CAWSRGGDEQFF. This chain connects TRBV30 to TRBJ2-1; a possible D gene is TRBD1 (6 bases). The CDR3 has 12 residues. V lost 2 bases and J 8 bases, leaving 10 bases between the germline ends. Germline V lookup: CDR1 GTSNPN, CDR2 SVGIG (reference sequence).

The chain carries TRBV3-1 (or the pseudogene TRBV3-2) and TRBJ2-5; 8 bases are shared with TRBD2. V gave up 3 bases and J gave up 2 bases; unmatched junction bases: 11. Germline CDR1 LGHDT, CDR2 YNNKEL (reference sequence). The CDR3 spans 17 residues. The CDR3 DNA is TGTGCCAGCAGCCACACCGGGACTAGGGGCCCTCAAGAGACCCAGTACTTC. Residues: CASSHTGTRGPQETQYF.

J is TRBJ2-7 and V is TRBV19; 8 bases agree with TRBD2. Per the germline V gene, CDR1 is LNHDA and CDR2 is SQIVND (reference sequence). Trimming at V came to 4 bases and at J to 3 bases, leaving 11 bases not matched to a gene. The CDR3 is 16 amino acids. CDR3 nucleotide sequence: TGTGCCAGTAGTAAACAACTCGGTAGCGGGATCTACGAGCAGTACTTC. The encoded protein is CASSKQLGSGIYEQYF. Looking up the rest from reference TRBV19 and TRBJ2-7 gives the full variable domain: DGGITQSPKYLFRKEGQNVTLSCEQNLNHDAMYWYRQDPGQGLRLIYYSQIVNDFQKGDIAEGYSVSREKKESFPLTVTSAQKNPTAFYLCASSKQLGSGIYEQYFGPGTRLTVT.

The rearrangement uses TRBV6-5 and TRBJ2-2, with D unclear. Germline V gene data show CDR1 as MNHEY and CDR2 as SVGAGI. V was clipped by 6 bases and J by 5 bases, with 16 bases between them. This CDR3 is 15 amino acids long. The CDR3 sequence is CASSRIISSTGELFF. Here the CDR3 DNA reads TGTGCCAGCAGCCGTATTATTTCCTCTACCGGGGAGCTGTTTTTT.

This sequence joins TRBV6-5 and TRBJ1-6, with D maybe TRBD1 (6 bases). V was clipped by 0 bases and J by 7 bases, with 10 bases between them. This CDR3 is 15 amino acids long. Per the germline V gene, CDR1 is MNHEY and CDR2 is SVGAGI. The CDR3 loop is CASSYSRTANSPLHF. CDR3 sequence (DNA): TGTGCCAGCAGTTACTCCCGGACAGCGAATTCACCCCTCCACTTT.

The chain carries TRBV9 and TRBJ2-7; 8 nucleotides match TRBD2. Germline V gives CDR1 SGDLS, CDR2 YYNGEE. The length of the CDR3 is 13 residues. Losses at the gene ends were 0 bases for V and 6 bases for J; bases not matched to a gene: 2. CDR3 in amino acids: CASSVATSGEQYF. CDR3 in DNA: TGTGCCAGCAGCGTAGCTACTAGCGGCGAGCAGTACTTC.

The V call is TRBV4-2, the J call TRBJ2-1, with D hard to call. This CDR3 region has 13 residues. Germline CDR1 LGHNA, CDR2 YNFKEQ. V shed 4 bases and J shed 4 bases, with 8 bases lying between them. The CDR3 nucleotides read TGTGCCAGCAGCCTCAGTAAGTACAATGAGCAGTTCTTC. Its translation: CASSLSKYNEQFF.

This clone was seen more than once but under ten times. The V call is TRBV5-6, the J call TRBJ1-1; D gene unclear. CDR1 and CDR2 from the germline V gene are SGHDT and YYEEEE. Trimming took 5 bases from V and 1 from J, leaving 21 bases between them. There are 17 residues in the CDR3. The CDR3 reads CASSSWRRDVANTEAFF. Here the CDR3 DNA reads TGTGCCAGCAGTTCTTGGAGGAGGGATGTCGCGAACACTGAAGCTTTCTTT.

This clone was seen a few times. The V gene is TRBV11-3, the J gene TRBJ2-1; TRBD1 might be the D (6 bases). The germline gives CDR1 SGHNT, CDR2 YENEEA. CDR3 length: 16 amino acids. V was pared by 5 bases and J by 9 bases, with 23 bases between. CDR3 region: CASSPRTVDLVGEQFF. The CDR3 DNA sequence: TGTGCCAGCAGCCCCAGGACAGTGGACTTGGTCGGTGAGCAGTTCTTC.

This clone is medium-sized in the sample. The rearrangement joins TRBV28 to TRBJ1-1; no reliable D call. The ends were cut back, 7 bases at V and 8 bases at J, with 8 bases in the middle. The CDR3 covers 10 residues. Germline values: CDR1 MDHEN, CDR2 SYDVKM. CDR3 loop: CASISGEAFF. The CDR3 DNA reads TGTGCCAGCATCTCGGGGGAAGCTTTCTTT. Looking up the rest from reference TRBV28 and TRBJ1-1 gives the full variable domain: DVKVTQSSRYLVKRTGEKVFLECVQDMDHENMFWYRQDPGLGLRLIYFSYDVKMKEKGDIPEGYSVSREKKERFSLILESASTNQTSMYLCASISGEAFFGQGTRLTVV.

CDR3 sequence (DNA): TGTGCCAGTACAACAGGGAGGAACACTGAAGCTTTCTTT. Amino acid sequence: CASTTGRNTEAFF. The chain links TRBV19 to TRBJ1-1; tentatively, D is TRBD1 (6 bases). This CDR3 is 13 amino acids long. Trimming removed 7 bases from V and 1 base from J, with 10 bases in between. Germline assignment: CDR1 LNHDA and CDR2 SQIVND (reference sequence).

The chain combines TRBV6-5 with TRBJ2-3; perhaps TRBD2 as D (5 bases). The CDR3 has 14 residues. Looked up from germline, CDR1 is MNHEY and CDR2 is SVGAGI. Trimming stripped 2 bases from V and 4 bases from J, with 10 bases between. In nucleotides, the CDR3 is TGTGCCAGCAGTTACACTAGGCGCGCAGATACGCAGTATTTT. Residues: CASSYTRRADTQYF.

The chain combines TRBV28 with TRBJ1-1; no reliable D call. Trimming removed 6 bases at V and 4 bases at J, with 18 bases between. Germline CDR1 and CDR2: MDHEN and SYDVKM. The CDR3 contains 15 residues. DNA of the CDR3: TGTGCCAGCAGCCTCCCGGGAACCTGGGGCACTGAAGCTTTCTTT. Encoded protein: CASSLPGTWGTEAFF.

This clone was recorded once. V is TRBV24-1 and J is TRBJ2-6; TRBD2 matches at 9 bases. The length of the CDR3 is 17 residues. Per the germline V gene, CDR1 is KGHDR and CDR2 is SFDVKD. J lost 0 bases, V lost 5 bases, and 4 bases had no gene match. The CDR3: CATSGLAGSSGANVLTF. DNA for the CDR3: TGTGCCACCAGTGGCCTAGCGGGGAGCTCTGGGGCCAACGTCCTGACTTTC.

The chain recombines TRBV27 with TRBJ2-2; 9 bases fit TRBD2. CDR3 size: 16 residues. The V and J ends lost 3 bases and 1 base, in that order; junction bases with no gene match: 3. CDR1 is MNHEY, CDR2 SMNVEV, per germline (reference sequence). The CDR3 reads CASSLVSGRNTGELFF. The CDR3 DNA sequence: TGTGCCAGCAGTTTGGTTAGCGGGAGGAACACCGGGGAGCTGTTTTTT.

The table lists this clone with a few counts. The V and J genes are TRBV5-1 and TRBJ1-5; D might be TRBD1 (6 bases). CDR3 length equals 15 residues. Trimming removed 2 bases at V and 7 bases at J, with 16 bases between. CDR1 and CDR2 from the germline V gene are SGHRS and YFSETQ. The CDR3 reads CASSFTGNQGQPQHF. In DNA form, the CDR3 reads TGCGCCAGCAGCTTCACAGGGAACCAGGGGCAGCCCCAGCATTTT.

The gene calls are TRBV24-1 and TRBJ1-1; D is unclear. CDR1 is KGHDR and CDR2 is SFDVKD in the germline V gene. With 4 bases removed from V and 6 bases from J, the gap between germline ends came to 11 bases. The CDR3 is 13 amino acids. The CDR3 is CATSDHSESEAFF. CDR3 nucleotides: TGTGCCACCAGTGACCACTCTGAGTCTGAAGCTTTCTTT.

V gene TRBV9 combines with J gene TRBJ2-5; maybe TRBD2 (6 bases). Deletions cut 0 bases from V and 5 bases from J, with 14 bases between. The CDR3 runs to 15 residues. Germline lookup yields CDR1 SGDLS and CDR2 YYNGEE. The CDR3 loop is CASSVGVAESETQYF. The CDR3 DNA reads as TGTGCCAGCAGCGTAGGGGTAGCGGAGTCCGAGACCCAGTACTTC.

This chain links TRBV14 with TRBJ2-1, with 7 positions matching TRBD1. V shed 0 bases and J 8 bases; nucleotides not matched to a gene: 7. Germline CDR1 reads SGHDN; CDR2 reads FVKESK. The CDR3 runs to 15 residues. CDR3 region: CASSQDKTGLDEQFF. The CDR3 coding sequence is TGTGCCAGCAGCCAAGATAAGACAGGGTTAGATGAGCAGTTCTTC.